This record looks at one TCR beta chain sequence and its context. Its matching antigen is unknown. For each CDR3 protein, TCRdb gives one entry from its re-call of the 5' RACE reads, without DNA. The sample table includes about 180,000 distinct CDR3 sequences. Germline loops: CDR1 SGHTA, CDR2 FQGNSA. This CDR3 has 15 residues. These data come from a study of T cells expressing NK-cell markers. Study overall: The study drew TCR beta repertoires from sorted CD3+CD56+NKG2C+, CD3+CD56+NKG2C- and CD3+CD56-NKG2C+ T cells. Seropositivity for HCMV was found in seven of the eight sequenced donors, with one seronegative.

General study findings and limits: Four of the donors also had these clonotypes leading their CD3+CD56-NKG2C+ fraction. In roughly six donors, dominant NKG2C+ clonotypes were roughly 1.0-8% of CD8+ T cells.

Sequencing input: blood T cells: a sorted CD56 or NKG2C T cell subset, CD4+ or CD8+ T cells, or bulk PBMC T cells (not recorded which). The receptor was isolated from a man between 18 and 69 years old in good health. V is TRBV7-2 and J is TRBJ2-7. CDR3 sequence: CASSLFLGSFYEQYF.